This T cell receptor beta chain was identified during a study of blood T cell repertoires in COVID-19. Study-level information: Two consecutive negative NP/OP PCR tests, clearance, or resolved symptoms defined Cohort 3 recovery.

Germline lookup yields CDR1 KGHDR and CDR2 SFDVKD. The V segment lost 5 bases and the J segment 1 base; nucleotides outside the gene matches: 4. CDR3 length: 16 residues. Using immunoSEQ multiplex PCR, the repertoire was profiled, and TCRdb retains in-frame clones only, with some absent. Of a few hundred thousand clones listed, around 87% are singletons. This sequence was found in a man between 25 and 39 years old in a cohort exposed to, infected with or recovered from COVID-19 (not recorded which). J is TRBJ2-2 and V is TRBV24-1, with TRBD2 matching 9 bases. Material: PBMCs or T cells enriched from blood (not recorded which). The CDR3 loop reads CATSAKTSGNTGELFF. CDR3 bases: TGTGCCACCAGTGCTAAGACTAGCGGGAACACCGGGGAGCTGTTTTTT.